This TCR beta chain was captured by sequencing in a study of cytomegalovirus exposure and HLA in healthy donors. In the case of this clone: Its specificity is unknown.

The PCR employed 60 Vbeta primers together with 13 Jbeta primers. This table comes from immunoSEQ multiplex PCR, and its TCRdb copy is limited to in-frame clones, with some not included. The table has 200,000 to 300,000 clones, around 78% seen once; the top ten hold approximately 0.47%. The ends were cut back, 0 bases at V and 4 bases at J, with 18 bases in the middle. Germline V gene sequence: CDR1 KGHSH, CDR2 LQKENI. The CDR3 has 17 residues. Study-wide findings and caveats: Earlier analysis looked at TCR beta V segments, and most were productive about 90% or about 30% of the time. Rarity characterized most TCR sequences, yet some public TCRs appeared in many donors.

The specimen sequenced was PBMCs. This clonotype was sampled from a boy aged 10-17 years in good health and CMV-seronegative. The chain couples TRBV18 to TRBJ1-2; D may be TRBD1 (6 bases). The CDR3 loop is CASSPPGLFQGPYGYTF. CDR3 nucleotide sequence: TGTGCCAGCTCACCACCGGGGCTTTTTCAGGGGCCCTATGGCTACACCTTC. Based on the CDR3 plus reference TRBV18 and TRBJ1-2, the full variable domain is NAGVMQNPRHLVRRRGQEARLRCSPMKGHSHVYWYRQLPEEGLKFMVYLQKENIIDESGMPKERFSAEFPKEGPSILRIQQVVRGDSAAYFCASSPPGLFQGPYGYTFGSGTRLTVV.